One sample yielded the 5 T cell receptor beta chains listed below, sequenced in a study of cytomegalovirus exposure and HLA in healthy donors. Both 60 Vbeta primers and 13 Jbeta primers went into the PCR. Sequenced by immunoSEQ multiplex PCR; TCRdb stores in-frame clones only, minus some. Here the sample spans around 50,000 clones, approximately 80% being singletons. Input material: PBMCs. The source is a man in his thirties or forties in good health and CMV-seronegative.

V is TRBV9 and J is TRBJ2-2, with 11 bases matching TRBD2. Trimming took 4 bases from V and 6 from J; bases not matched to a gene: 11. The CDR3 extends over 17 amino acids. CDR1 SGDLS and CDR2 YYNGEE come from the germline V gene. In DNA form, the CDR3 reads TGTGCCAGCAGCCAGCCAAGTCCGGGACTAGCGGCCGGGGAGCTGTTTTTT. The encoded protein is CASSQPSPGLAAGELFF.

This clone has a handful of counts. V usage is TRBV2 and J usage is TRBJ1-1; possibly TRBD1 for D (5 bases). Between the trimmed V and J ends, which lost 10 bases and 1 base, there was a span of 16 bases. Germline-derived CDR1 and CDR2 are SNHLY and FYNNEI. This CDR3 has 14 residues. Here the CDR3 reads CATLHLQGNTEAFF. The CDR3, as DNA: TGTGCCACCCTACATCTTCAGGGGAACACTGAAGCTTTCTTT.

The gene calls are TRBV7-2 and TRBJ2-7; 9 bases agree with TRBD1. Germline trimming cut 4 bases from V and 7 bases from J; bases unmatched to any gene: 14. The CDR3 covers 16 residues. Germline V gives CDR1 SGHTA, CDR2 FQGNSA. CDR3 protein: CASSSPGSATGGEQYF. In nucleotides, the CDR3 is TGTGCCAGCAGCTCCCCGGGGAGTGCGACAGGGGGGGAGCAGTACTTC.

This clone has just a few counts. V is TRBV6-5 and J is TRBJ2-7; D perhaps matches TRBD1 (5 bases). Germline V gene sequence: CDR1 MNHEY, CDR2 SVGAGI. The CDR3 sequence is 14 residues long. Trimming took 6 bases from V and 0 from J, leaving 12 bases between them. CDR3 bases: TGTGCCAGCAGGCGGACACCCAGCTCCTACGAGCAGTACTTC. Translating it yields CASRRTPSSYEQYF.

This clone turned up a few times. This sequence joins TRBV7-6 and TRBJ1-5; D may be TRBD1 (6 bases). CDR3 length: 19 amino acids. V was trimmed by 2 bases and J by 0 bases, leaving 20 bases between them. CDR1 and CDR2 from the germline V gene are SGHVS and FNYEAQ. The CDR3 is CASSLRVVRGNYSNQPQHF. The CDR3, as DNA: TGTGCCAGCAGCTTAAGGGTGGTTAGGGGGAACTATAGCAATCAGCCCCAGCATTTT.